This T cell receptor beta chain was found in a study of T-cell reconstitution after alpha-beta-depleted transplantation in children (dated by TCRdb to between 2015 and 2016). With regard to the full study: The study quantitatively tracked T-cell immune reconstitution after TCRalphabeta/CD19-depleted allogeneic hematopoietic cell transplantation in children using TCR repertoire profiling. Results the study describes overall, beyond this receptor: Apparently early alphabetaT-cell count recovery about two months after transplant reportedly relied on only several hundred rapidly expanded clones derived from non-depleted graft cells. The frequencies of hyperexpanded clones fell over the following months, and after one year, T-cell counts and TCRbeta diversity were mostly attributed to newly produced T cells. In some patients, high TCRbeta diversity at day 60 was attributed to recipient T cells and intrathymic progenitors that had survived conditioning.

Sample treatment or condition, as interpreted from the label and publication: allogeneic hematopoietic cell transplantation with graft depleted of TCRalphabeta T cells and CD19 B cells. Transplant recipients were children who received TCRalphabeta/CD19-depleted allogeneic hematopoietic cell grafts. From cysteine to phenylalanine, the CDR3 is 15 amino acids long. The only DNA kept is the CDR3, 45 bases in frame from the first base. Sequences LGHDT (CDR1) and YNNKEL (CDR2) are obtained from the germline V gene (reference sequence). Germline trimming: 8 bases from V, 4 bases from J; junction bases outside gene matches: 9. Libraries were constructed by PCR. The run used an Illumina HiSeq 2500. To normalize quantification of the TCRbeta repertoire, the TCR libraries were built with molecular barcoding that relied on unique molecular identifiers. In TCRdb, the public reads were trimmed at Q25 with fastp and aligned with MiXCR, with productive beta chains retained. Identical CDR3 proteins give one entry, which carries the most common genes and DNA. The sample table lists approximately 130,000 distinct CDR3 sequences, around 9.8% of them with a count of one. The ten largest clones take up around 24% of the sample.

This clonotype was detected a few times. What antigen it recognizes has not been identified. No quality values exist for individual bases; no much larger clone is one base distant. The TCR comes from a girl in the first two years of life who had a stem cell transplant for combined immunodeficiency, so the T cells may come from the graft donor. The source was PBMCs, mostly from graft donor cells, collected 180 days after TCRalphabeta/CD19-depleted stem cell transplant. The V gene is TRBV3-1 and the J gene is TRBJ1-5; 9 bases in the middle match TRBD1. The CDR3 protein: CASSPGTGPNQPQHF. The nucleotide sequence is given as TGTGCCAGCTCTCCGGGGACAGGGCCTAATCAGCCCCAGCATTTT.